Listed below are T cell receptor beta chains from one sample, sequenced in a study of blood T cell repertoires in COVID-19. Profiling relied on immunoSEQ multiplex PCR, and the TCRdb table lists in-frame clones only, not all of them. Among about 160,000 clones listed, approximately 80% were seen once. Sequences were obtained from peripheral blood. The receptor set was obtained from an elderly woman with active or convalescent COVID-19. The CDR3 runs from the conserved cysteine through the conserved F or W. Each record gives: clone size, V gene, D gene, J gene, CDR3 protein, CDR3 DNA. D genes are given only for firm matches. Where a row states a size, it is once, few, many or the class of an expanded clone; other rows omit it.

size: .
V: TRBV7-2
D: TRBD1
J: TRBJ2-7
CDR3: CASSLVGQGTYEQYF
DNA: TGTGCCAGCAGCTTAGTGGGACAGGGGACCTACGAGCAGTACTTC

size: .
V: TRBV24-1
D: TRBD2
J: TRBJ2-3
CDR3: CATSRGGSTDTQYF
DNA: TGTGCCACCAGTCGCGGGGGAAGCACAGATACGCAGTATTTT

size: few
V: TRBV19
D: .
J: TRBJ2-2
CDR3: CASNKQGNTGELFF
DNA: TGTGCCAGTAATAAACAGGGGAACACCGGGGAGCTGTTTTTT

size: .
V: TRBV10-3
D: .
J: TRBJ1-5
CDR3: CAIRDGGYSNQPQHF
DNA: TGTGCCATCAGGGACGGGGGATATAGCAATCAGCCCCAGCATTTT

size: .
V: TRBV9
D: TRBD2
J: TRBJ2-5
CDR3: CASSVGAGAGGYRETQYF
DNA: TGTGCCAGCAGCGTTGGAGCAGGAGCGGGGGGGTATAGGGAGACCCAGTACTTC

size: .
V: TRBV6-2/TRBV6-3
D: .
J: TRBJ2-2
CDR3: CASSAAAGKDTGELFF
DNA: TGTGCCAGCAGTGCCGCGGCGGGAAAGGACACCGGGGAGCTGTTTTTT

size: .
V: TRBV6-2/TRBV6-3
D: .
J: TRBJ1-5
CDR3: CASSTSGGHQPQHF
DNA: TGTGCCAGCAGTACCTCCGGGGGGCACCAGCCCCAGCATTTT

size: .
V: TRBV20-1
D: TRBD1
J: TRBJ1-1
CDR3: CSASRGHANTEAFF
DNA: TGCAGTGCTAGTAGGGGGCACGCGAACACTGAAGCTTTCTTT

size: .
V: TRBV27
D: TRBD1
J: TRBJ2-6
CDR3: CASSSPGQGMTGANVLTF
DNA: TGTGCCAGCAGTTCACCGGGACAGGGAATGACTGGGGCCAACGTCCTGACTTTC

size: .
V: TRBV5-4
D: .
J: TRBJ2-2
CDR3: CASSLGETGELFF
DNA: TGTGCCAGCAGCTTGGGAGAAACCGGGGAGCTGTTTTTT

size: .
V: TRBV7-3
D: .
J: TRBJ2-2
CDR3: CASSSSRGINTGELFF
DNA: TGTGCCAGCAGCTCCTCGCGGGGAATAAACACCGGGGAGCTGTTTTTT

size: .
V: TRBV6-5
D: .
J: TRBJ2-5
CDR3: CASSYSRSKSGETQYF
DNA: TGTGCCAGCAGTTACTCACGAAGCAAGTCCGGGGAGACCCAGTACTTC

size: .
V: TRBV9
D: TRBD2
J: TRBJ2-7
CDR3: CASSGSGIGLASYEQYF
DNA: TGTGCCAGCAGCGGATCCGGTATCGGACTAGCTTCGTACGAGCAGTACTTC

size: few
V: TRBV10-3
D: TRBD1
J: TRBJ1-5
CDR3: CAIRSGTGDSNQPQHF
DNA: TGTGCCATCAGATCCGGGACAGGGGATAGCAATCAGCCCCAGCATTTT

size: .
V: TRBV28
D: .
J: TRBJ1-6
CDR3: CASFGGGNSPLHF
DNA: TGTGCCAGTTTCGGGGGGGGTAATTCACCCCTCCACTTT

size: .
V: TRBV10-2
D: .
J: TRBJ1-1
CDR3: CASIPSGGNTEAFF
DNA: TGCGCCAGCATCCCCTCGGGGGGCAACACTGAAGCTTTCTTT

size: .
V: TRBV5-5
D: TRBD1
J: TRBJ1-1
CDR3: CASSSTPRQGANTEAFF
DNA: TGTGCCAGCAGCTCTACCCCCAGACAGGGCGCGAACACTGAAGCTTTCTTT

size: .
V: TRBV9
D: TRBD1
J: TRBJ2-3
CDR3: CASSVGQGVRTDTQYF
DNA: TGTGCCAGCAGCGTGGGACAGGGGGTACGCACAGATACGCAGTATTTT

size: .
V: TRBV27
D: TRBD1
J: TRBJ1-5
CDR3: CASSLGTGLQPQHF
DNA: TGTGCCAGCAGTTTGGGGACAGGGCTTCAGCCCCAGCATTTT

size: few
V: TRBV7-2
D: TRBD2
J: TRBJ2-7
CDR3: CASTQTAGAVEQYF
DNA: TGTGCCAGCACCCAAACAGCGGGGGCGGTCGAGCAGTACTTC

size: .
V: TRBV7-2
D: .
J: TRBJ1-2
CDR3: CASSPTSGVANYGYTF
DNA: TGTGCCAGCAGCCCAACATCCGGGGTAGCTAACTATGGCTACACCTTC

size: .
V: TRBV7-8
D: .
J: TRBJ2-1
CDR3: CASSPAGRGDYNEQFF
DNA: TGTGCCAGCAGCCCGGCCGGCAGGGGGGACTACAATGAGCAGTTCTTC

size: .
V: TRBV6-6
D: .
J: TRBJ2-4
CDR3: CASSADRGASKNIQYF
DNA: TGTGCCAGCAGCGCCGACCGGGGGGCCAGCAAAAACATTCAGTACTTC

size: .
V: TRBV18
D: .
J: TRBJ2-1
CDR3: CASSLDSPQGEQFF
DNA: TGTGCCAGCTCACTCGATTCGCCCCAGGGTGAGCAGTTCTTC

size: .
V: TRBV25-1
D: TRBD1
J: TRBJ1-1
CDR3: CASSEDRPMNTEAFF
DNA: TGTGCCAGCAGTGAGGACAGGCCCATGAACACTGAAGCTTTCTTT

size: .
V: TRBV10-3
D: TRBD1
J: TRBJ1-4
CDR3: CAISERDSANEKLFF
DNA: TGTGCCATCAGTGAGCGGGACAGCGCTAATGAAAAACTGTTTTTT

size: .
V: TRBV19
D: TRBD1
J: TRBJ1-6
CDR3: CASSIPDRVGGSPLHF
DNA: TGTGCCAGTAGTATCCCGGACAGGGTAGGAGGTTCACCCCTCCACTTT

size: .
V: TRBV5-6
D: .
J: TRBJ1-1
CDR3: CASSLGAANAFF
DNA: TGTGCCAGCAGCTTGGGGGCTGCGAACGCTTTCTTT

size: .
V: TRBV15
D: TRBD2
J: TRBJ2-3
CDR3: CATSREPRGGIDTQYF
DNA: TGTGCCACCAGCAGAGAACCCCGGGGGGGTATAGATACGCAGTATTTT

size: .
V: TRBV19
D: TRBD1
J: TRBJ1-2
CDR3: CASRYRDREDYGYTF
DNA: TGTGCCAGTAGGTACCGGGACAGGGAGGACTATGGCTACACCTTC

size: .
V: TRBV12-3/TRBV12-4
D: .
J: TRBJ1-1
CDR3: CASSLEGNTEAFF
DNA: TGTGCCAGCAGTTTGGAGGGGAACACTGAAGCTTTCTTT

size: .
V: TRBV6-5
D: .
J: TRBJ2-1
CDR3: CASSYWGESYNEQFF
DNA: TGTGCCAGCAGTTACTGGGGGGAGTCCTACAATGAGCAGTTCTTC

size: .
V: TRBV7-2
D: .
J: TRBJ2-6
CDR3: CASSLRGLKGPSGANVLTF
DNA: TGTGCCAGCAGCTTAAGGGGGTTGAAGGGACCCTCTGGGGCCAACGTCCTGACTTTC

size: .
V: TRBV9
D: .
J: TRBJ1-1
CDR3: CASSVAGFENTEAFF
DNA: TGTGCCAGCAGCGTAGCCGGGTTTGAGAACACTGAAGCTTTCTTT

size: few
V: TRBV5-8
D: TRBD1
J: TRBJ1-2
CDR3: CASSFDERTGWKVNGYTF
DNA: TGTGCCAGCAGCTTTGACGAGCGGACAGGTTGGAAAGTAAATGGCTACACCTTC

size: .
V: TRBV19
D: TRBD2
J: TRBJ2-4
CDR3: CASSMTSVGVGAKNIQYF
DNA: TGTGCCAGTAGTATGACTAGCGTCGGGGTGGGGGCCAAAAACATTCAGTACTTC

size: .
V: TRBV5-4
D: TRBD1
J: TRBJ1-1
CDR3: CASSLRGLNTEAFF
DNA: TGTGCCAGCAGCTTGAGGGGGCTGAACACTGAAGCTTTCTTT

size: once
V: TRBV11-3
D: .
J: TRBJ1-1
CDR3: CASSQGSGGTEAFF
DNA: TGTGCCAGCAGCCAGGGATCCGGGGGCACTGAAGCTTTCTTT

size: .
V: TRBV5-4
D: .
J: TRBJ2-5
CDR3: CASSLRDQETQYF
DNA: TGTGCCAGCAGCCTCAGGGACCAAGAGACCCAGTACTTC

size: few
V: TRBV5-5
D: .
J: TRBJ1-5
CDR3: CASSLGGTGSFQPQHF
DNA: TGTGCCAGCAGCTTGGGAGGCACAGGGAGTTTTCAGCCCCAGCATTTT

size: .
V: TRBV7-6
D: .
J: TRBJ1-3
CDR3: CASSLSYSGNTIYF
DNA: TGTGCCAGCAGCTTAAGCTACTCTGGAAACACCATATATTTT

size: .
V: TRBV3-1/TRBV3-2
D: .
J: TRBJ1-1
CDR3: CASSPRVSGNTEAFF
DNA: TGTGCCAGCAGCCCCAGGGTGTCTGGGAACACTGAAGCTTTCTTT

size: .
V: TRBV19
D: .
J: TRBJ1-2
CDR3: CASSTGPANYGYTF
DNA: TGTGCCAGTAGTACAGGTCCGGCTAACTATGGCTACACCTTC

size: .
V: TRBV7-2
D: .
J: TRBJ1-2
CDR3: CASSLEWQGRGYTF
DNA: TGTGCCAGCAGCTTAGAATGGCAGGGAAGGGGCTACACCTTC

size: .
V: TRBV6-2/TRBV6-3
D: .
J: TRBJ1-2
CDR3: CASSYPTEHGYTF
DNA: TGTGCCAGCAGTTACCCGACAGAGCATGGCTACACCTTC

size: .
V: TRBV19
D: .
J: TRBJ2-7
CDR3: CASSAGQYYEQYF
DNA: TGTGCCAGTAGTGCAGGACAGTACTACGAGCAGTACTTC

size: .
V: TRBV9
D: TRBD2
J: TRBJ2-3
CDR3: CASSVGLAELTDTQYF
DNA: TGTGCCAGCAGCGTCGGACTAGCGGAACTCACAGATACGCAGTATTTT

size: once
V: TRBV6-5
D: TRBD1
J: TRBJ2-7
CDR3: CASSSPEGAREQYF
DNA: TGTGCCAGCAGCAGTCCCGAGGGGGCGCGGGAGCAGTACTTC

size: .
V: TRBV5-1
D: .
J: TRBJ2-3
CDR3: CASSLPASGEWINTQYF
DNA: TGCGCCAGCAGCTTGCCGGCATCAGGGGAGTGGATTAATACGCAGTATTTT

size: .
V: TRBV5-5
D: TRBD1
J: TRBJ2-2
CDR3: CASSFQGASSGELFF
DNA: TGTGCCAGCAGCTTCCAGGGGGCTTCGTCCGGGGAGCTGTTTTTT

size: .
V: TRBV18
D: TRBD1
J: TRBJ1-5
CDR3: CASSGTGDNQPQHF
DNA: TGTGCCAGCTCAGGGACAGGGGACAATCAGCCCCAGCATTTT

size: .
V: TRBV5-6
D: TRBD1
J: TRBJ2-7
CDR3: CASSLDRGPDHEQYF
DNA: TGTGCCAGCAGCTTGGACAGGGGGCCAGATCACGAGCAGTACTTC

size: .
V: TRBV19
D: .
J: TRBJ1-1
CDR3: CASSLRTLMNTEAFF
DNA: TGTGCCAGTAGTTTACGGACACTGATGAACACTGAAGCTTTCTTT

size: .
V: TRBV6-2/TRBV6-3
D: .
J: TRBJ1-2
CDR3: CASSYSRGPVYGYTF
DNA: TGTGCCAGCAGTTACTCAAGAGGTCCGGTCTATGGCTACACCTTC

size: .
V: TRBV10-3
D: .
J: TRBJ2-5
CDR3: CAISGVQGNIKETQYF
DNA: TGTGCCATCAGTGGGGTGCAGGGTAACATTAAAGAGACCCAGTACTTC

size: .
V: TRBV5-4
D: TRBD2
J: TRBJ2-7
CDR3: CASSSGDYYEQYF
DNA: TGTGCCAGCAGCTCGGGGGACTACTACGAGCAGTACTTC

size: .
V: TRBV30
D: .
J: TRBJ1-5
CDR3: CAWSVFINQPQHF
DNA: TGTGCCTGGAGTGTATTCATTAATCAGCCCCAGCATTTT

size: .
V: TRBV7-2
D: TRBD2
J: TRBJ2-7
CDR3: CASSLVVLAGGRVYEQYF
DNA: TGTGCCAGCAGCTTAGTGGTACTAGCGGGGGGAAGGGTCTACGAGCAGTACTTC

size: once
V: TRBV3-1/TRBV3-2
D: TRBD1
J: TRBJ2-1
CDR3: CASSPEGTGTYNEQFF
DNA: TGTGCCAGCAGCCCAGAGGGGACAGGGACCTACAATGAGCAGTTCTTC